The entry that follows covers one T cell receptor beta chain sequence. As yet, its antigen is unknown. Sequenced by immunoSEQ multiplex PCR; TCRdb stores in-frame clones only, minus some. Here the sample spans over 70,000 clones, 90% being singletons. This record belongs to a study of siplizumab effects on memory and regulatory T cells. This CDR3 has 17 amino acids. Germline V lookup: CDR1 LNHDA, CDR2 SQIVND (reference sequence). Trimming took 1 base from V and 0 from J, leaving 13 bases between them. Study-level findings and limits: Alloreactive sequences that could be traced to unstimulated CD4+ memory cells showed a significant reduction under siplizumab.

Sequenced input: CD4+ T cells sorted from blood. The rearrangement links TRBV19 to TRBJ1-5; a weak D match, TRBD1 (5 bases). The TCR sequence derives from a human donor in good health. The CDR3 reads CASSIGAGPHSNQPQHF. DNA of the CDR3: TGTGCCAGTAGTATAGGCGCGGGGCCACATAGCAATCAGCCCCAGCATTTT.